The clone carrying this T cell receptor (beta chain) turned up a few times. The sample is drawn from a study of CD8 T cells in ankylosing spondylitis. Library preparation for TCR beta used quantitative 5'-RACE with molecular barcodes. Each CDR3 protein is one row after TCRdb ran MiXCR on the 5' RACE reads. Counted here are 200,000 to 300,000 distinct CDR3 sequences, around 32% occurring once; the ten biggest clones make up 3.5% to 4.5%. Looked up from germline, CDR1 is DFQATT and CDR2 is SNEGSKA (reference sequence). The CDR3 sequence is 11 residues long. Deletions cut 1 base from V and 13 bases from J, with 11 bases between.

The origin of this receptor is a male donor with ankylosing spondylitis or in good health (not recorded which). The sequencing sample was made of blood, either unsorted or a sorted T cell fraction (not recorded which). The chain employs TRBV20-1 and TRBJ2-1, with D unresolved. CDR3 protein: CSARVTRRQFF. DNA for the CDR3: TGCAGTGCTAGAGTGACGCGGCGCCAGTTCTTC.